This T cell receptor (beta chain) is drawn from a study of T cell repertoires in cytomegalovirus infection (dated by TCRdb to between 2019 and 2020). Notes on the research overall: Recently identified HLA-C-restricted CMV epitopes, whose presentation resists viral immunomodulation, were targeted by peptide stimulations together with well-studied HLA-B-restricted epitopes. Donor HLA type was relevant to the analysis, as public TCR beta signatures indicated carriage of CMV infection together with the matching HLA type.

Turning to this clonotype: Its binding antigen is unknown. The input lacks base qualities; no much larger clone sits a single base away.

Reading the label with the study, this specimen's treatment or condition is: in vitro stimulation with specific CMV peptide epitopes to enrich CMV-specific T cells. TCRdb names Illumina HiSeq 1500 as the instrument used. TCRdb trimmed the raw reads at Q25, called clones with MiXCR and kept productive beta chains. Duplicate CDR3 protein sequences are folded into a single record with the most common DNA and genes. Within this sample are some 940,000 distinct CDR3 sequences, with around 29% of them counted one time only. The ten top clones hold around 15% of the sample. Overall study results and their limits: Cumulative frequency of public TCR beta family members discriminated carriers of CMV infection plus the relevant HLA type in this cohort and an independent approximately 350-donor cohort. The ex vivo response was dominated by HLA-C-restricted CMV-specific TCR beta clonotypes, which also provided the single most frequent clonotype in two of eight donors.

The receptor comes from a human donor in good health (CMV status not recorded). Some clones in this sample may be carry-over from other donors' samples. The starting material was cultured CD8+ T cells from PBMCs, obtained from culture after CMV antigen stimulation.

The nucleotide sequence is TGTGCCAGCAGCTTCAGGCAGGCCTACGAGCAGTACTTC. It codes for CASSFRQAYEQYF. This chain joins TRBV7-9 to TRBJ2-7; too little of a D gene remains to name it. The junction carries 8 bases between V and J, which are trimmed by 3 bases and 2 bases respectively. Sequences SEHNR (CDR1) and FQNEAQ (CDR2) are obtained from the germline V gene (reference sequence). The CDR3 sequence holds 13 residues, the cysteine and phenylalanine included. The retained sequence is limited to the CDR3, 39 bases, with the frame set at the first base.